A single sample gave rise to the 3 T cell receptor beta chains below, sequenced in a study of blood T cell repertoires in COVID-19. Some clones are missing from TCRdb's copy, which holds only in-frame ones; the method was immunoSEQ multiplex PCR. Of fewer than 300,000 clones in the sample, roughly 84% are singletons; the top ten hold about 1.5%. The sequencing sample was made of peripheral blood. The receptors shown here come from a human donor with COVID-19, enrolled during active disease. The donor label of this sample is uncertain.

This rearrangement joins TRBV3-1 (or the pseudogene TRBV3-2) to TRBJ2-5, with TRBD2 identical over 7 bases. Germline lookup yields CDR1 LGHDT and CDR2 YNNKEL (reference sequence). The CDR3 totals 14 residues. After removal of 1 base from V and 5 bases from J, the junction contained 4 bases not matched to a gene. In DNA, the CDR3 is TGTGCCAGCAGCCAAGGACTAGCCCTGGAGACCCAGTACTTC. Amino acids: CASSQGLALETQYF.

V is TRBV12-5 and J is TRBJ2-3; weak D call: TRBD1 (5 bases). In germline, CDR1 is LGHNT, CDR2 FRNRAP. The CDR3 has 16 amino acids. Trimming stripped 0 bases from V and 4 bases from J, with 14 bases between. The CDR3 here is CASGLVGQGVADTQYF. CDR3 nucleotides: TGTGCTAGTGGTTTGGTCGGGCAGGGCGTGGCAGATACGCAGTATTTT. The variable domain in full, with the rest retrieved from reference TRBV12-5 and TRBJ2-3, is DARVTQTPRHKVTEMGQEVTMRCQPILGHNTVFWYRQTMMQGLELLAYFRNRAPLDDSGMPKDRFSAEMPDATLATLKIQPSEPRDSAVYFCASGLVGQGVADTQYFGPGTRLTVL.

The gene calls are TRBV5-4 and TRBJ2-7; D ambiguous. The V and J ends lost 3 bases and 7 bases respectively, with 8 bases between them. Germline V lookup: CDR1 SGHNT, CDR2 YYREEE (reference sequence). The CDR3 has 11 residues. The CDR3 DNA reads TGTGCCAGCAGCTACAACACGGAGCAGTACTTC. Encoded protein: CASSYNTEQYF.